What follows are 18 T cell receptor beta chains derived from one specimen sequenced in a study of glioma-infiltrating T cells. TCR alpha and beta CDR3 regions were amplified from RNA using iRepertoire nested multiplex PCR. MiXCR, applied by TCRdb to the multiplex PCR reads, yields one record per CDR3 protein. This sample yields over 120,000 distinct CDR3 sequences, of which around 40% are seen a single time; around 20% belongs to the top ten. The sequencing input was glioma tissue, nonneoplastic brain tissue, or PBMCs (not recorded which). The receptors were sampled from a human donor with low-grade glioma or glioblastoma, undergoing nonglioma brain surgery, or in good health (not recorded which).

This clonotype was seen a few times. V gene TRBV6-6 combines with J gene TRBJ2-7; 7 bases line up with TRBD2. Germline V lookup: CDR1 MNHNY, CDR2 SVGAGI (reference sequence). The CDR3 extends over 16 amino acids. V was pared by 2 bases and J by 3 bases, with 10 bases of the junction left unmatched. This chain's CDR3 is CASSYRTRAGNYEQYF. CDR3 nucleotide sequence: TGTGCCAGCAGTTACAGGACAAGAGCGGGGAACTACGAGCAGTACTTC.

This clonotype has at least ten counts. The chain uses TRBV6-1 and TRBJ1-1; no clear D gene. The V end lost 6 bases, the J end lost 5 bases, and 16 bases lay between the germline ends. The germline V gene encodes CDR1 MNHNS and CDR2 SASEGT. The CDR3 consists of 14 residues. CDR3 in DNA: TGTGCCAGCAGGAAGGAGCGGGTTAGGACTGAAGCTTTCTTT. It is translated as CASRKERVRTEAFF.

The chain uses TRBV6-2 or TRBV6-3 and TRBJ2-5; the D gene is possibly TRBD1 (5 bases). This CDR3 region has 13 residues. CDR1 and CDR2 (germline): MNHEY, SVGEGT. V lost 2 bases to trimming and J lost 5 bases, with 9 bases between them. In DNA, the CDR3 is TGTGCCAGCAGTTACCTAGGGGTCGAGACCCAGTACTTC. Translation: CASSYLGVETQYF.

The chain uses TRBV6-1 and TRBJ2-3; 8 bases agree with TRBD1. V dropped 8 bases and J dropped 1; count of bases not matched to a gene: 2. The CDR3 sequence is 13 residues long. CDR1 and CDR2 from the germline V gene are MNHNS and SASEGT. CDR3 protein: CASSTGGTDTQYF. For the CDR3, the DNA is TGTGCCAGCTCGACAGGGGGCACAGATACGCAGTATTTT.

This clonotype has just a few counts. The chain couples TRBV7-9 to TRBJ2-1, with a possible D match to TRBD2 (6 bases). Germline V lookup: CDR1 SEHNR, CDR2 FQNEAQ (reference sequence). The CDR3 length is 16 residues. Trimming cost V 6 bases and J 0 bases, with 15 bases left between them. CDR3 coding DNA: TGTGCCAGCAGACCTACTAGCCCGAGCTCCTACAATGAGCAGTTCTTC. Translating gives CASRPTSPSSYNEQFF.

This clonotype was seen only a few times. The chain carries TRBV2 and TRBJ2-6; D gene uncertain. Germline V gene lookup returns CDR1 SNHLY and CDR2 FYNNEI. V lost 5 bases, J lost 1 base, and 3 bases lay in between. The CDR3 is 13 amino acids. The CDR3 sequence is CASSWSGANVLTF. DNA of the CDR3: TGTGCCAGCAGTTGGTCTGGGGCCAACGTCCTGACTTTC.

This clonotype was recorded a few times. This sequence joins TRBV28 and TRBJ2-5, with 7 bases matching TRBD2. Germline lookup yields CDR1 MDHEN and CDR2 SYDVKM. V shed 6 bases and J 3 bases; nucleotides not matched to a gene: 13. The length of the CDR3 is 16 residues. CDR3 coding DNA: TGTGCCAGCAGCCAAGCGCGGGGGTCGTCTAAAGAGACCCAGTACTTC. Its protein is CASSQARGSSKETQYF.

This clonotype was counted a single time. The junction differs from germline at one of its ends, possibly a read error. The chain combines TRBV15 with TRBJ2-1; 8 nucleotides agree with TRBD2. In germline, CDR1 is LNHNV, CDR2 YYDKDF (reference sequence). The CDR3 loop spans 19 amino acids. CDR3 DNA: TGTGCCTCCAGCAGAGATCGGGGTAGCGGGAAGGTTTCCTACAATGAGCAGTTCTTC. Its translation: CASSRDRGSGKVSYNEQFF.

The CDR3 sequence is CSASVGNTIYF. The CDR3 coding sequence is TGCAGTGCTAGTGTCGGGAACACCATATATTTT. The chain combines TRBV20-1 with TRBJ1-3, with no clear D. The germline V and J ends were trimmed by 3 bases and 7 bases, with 7 bases remaining between them. Looked up from germline, CDR1 is DFQATT and CDR2 is SNEGSKA (reference sequence). The CDR3 is made up of 11 amino acids.

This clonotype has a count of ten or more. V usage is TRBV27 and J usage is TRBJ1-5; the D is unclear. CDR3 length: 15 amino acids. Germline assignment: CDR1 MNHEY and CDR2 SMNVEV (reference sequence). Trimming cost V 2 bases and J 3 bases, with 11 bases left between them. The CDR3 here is CASSLGAHPNQPQHF. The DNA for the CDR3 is TGTGCCAGCAGTTTAGGCGCCCACCCCAATCAGCCCCAGCATTTT.

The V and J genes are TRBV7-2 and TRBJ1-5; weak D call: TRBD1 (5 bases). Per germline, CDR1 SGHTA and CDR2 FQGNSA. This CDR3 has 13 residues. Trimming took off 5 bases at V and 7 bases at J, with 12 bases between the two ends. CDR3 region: CASSVLRGQPQHF. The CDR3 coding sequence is TGTGCCAGCAGCGTACTCCGGGGGCAGCCCCAGCATTTT. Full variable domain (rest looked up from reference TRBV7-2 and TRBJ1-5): GAGVSQSPSNKVTEKGKDVELRCDPISGHTALYWYRQSLGQGLEFLIYFQGNSAPDKSGLPSDRFSAERTGGSVSTLTIQRTQQEDSAVYLCASSVLRGQPQHFGDGTRLSIL.

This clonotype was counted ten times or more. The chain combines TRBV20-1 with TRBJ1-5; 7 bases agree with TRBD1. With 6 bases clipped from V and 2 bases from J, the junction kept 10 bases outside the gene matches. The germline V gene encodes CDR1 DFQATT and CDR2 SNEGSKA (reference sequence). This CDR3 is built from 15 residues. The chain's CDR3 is CSASRGRVGNQPQHF. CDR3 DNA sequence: TGCAGTGCGAGTAGGGGGCGCGTTGGCAATCAGCCCCAGCATTTT.

The CDR3 DNA reads as TGTGCCAGCAGCTTAAAGCTAGCGATTTGGGAGACCCAGTACTTC. Translation: CASSLKLAIWETQYF. V and J are TRBV7-2 and TRBJ2-5; D is possibly TRBD2 (6 bases). V shed 2 bases and J shed 5 bases, with 15 bases lying between them. The CDR3 spans 15 residues. From germline, CDR1 is SGHTA and CDR2 FQGNSA.

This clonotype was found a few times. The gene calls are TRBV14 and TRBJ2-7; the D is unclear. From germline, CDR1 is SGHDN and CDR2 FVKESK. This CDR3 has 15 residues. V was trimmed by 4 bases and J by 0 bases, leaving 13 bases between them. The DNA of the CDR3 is TGTGCCAGCAGCCCCCGAGAATGGTACTCCTACGAGCAGTACTTC. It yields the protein CASSPREWYSYEQYF.

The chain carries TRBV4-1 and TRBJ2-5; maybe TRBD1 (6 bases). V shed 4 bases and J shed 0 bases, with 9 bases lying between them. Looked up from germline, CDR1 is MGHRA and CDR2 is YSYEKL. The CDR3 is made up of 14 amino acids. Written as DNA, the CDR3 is TGCGCCAGCAGCCGCCGGGACAACCAAGAGACCCAGTACTTC. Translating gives CASSRRDNQETQYF.

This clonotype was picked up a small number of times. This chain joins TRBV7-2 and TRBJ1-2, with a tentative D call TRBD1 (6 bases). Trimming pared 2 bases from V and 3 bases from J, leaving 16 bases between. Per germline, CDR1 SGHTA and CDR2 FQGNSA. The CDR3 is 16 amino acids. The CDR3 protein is CASSLFGQGTDYGYTF. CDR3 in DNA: TGTGCCAGCAGCTTATTTGGCCAGGGGACGGACTATGGCTACACCTTC. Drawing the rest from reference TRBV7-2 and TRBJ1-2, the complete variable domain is GAGVSQSPSNKVTEKGKDVELRCDPISGHTALYWYRQSLGQGLEFLIYFQGNSAPDKSGLPSDRFSAERTGGSVSTLTIQRTQQEDSAVYLCASSLFGQGTDYGYTFGSGTRLTVV.

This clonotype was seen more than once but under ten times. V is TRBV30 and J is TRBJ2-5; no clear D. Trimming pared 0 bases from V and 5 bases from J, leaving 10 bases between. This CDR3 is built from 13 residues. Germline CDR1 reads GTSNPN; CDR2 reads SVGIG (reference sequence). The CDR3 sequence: CAWSVERSETQYF. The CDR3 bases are TGTGCCTGGAGTGTTGAGAGGAGCGAGACCCAGTACTTC.

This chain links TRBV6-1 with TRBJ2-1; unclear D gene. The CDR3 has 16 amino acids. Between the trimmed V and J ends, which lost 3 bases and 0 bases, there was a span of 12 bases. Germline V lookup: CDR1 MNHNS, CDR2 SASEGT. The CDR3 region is CASSDLDPSSYNEQFF. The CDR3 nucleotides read TGTGCCAGCAGTGACTTGGACCCGAGCTCCTACAATGAGCAGTTCTTC.